The rows below give T cell receptor beta chains drawn from one sample of a study of neoadjuvant anti-PD-1 for oral cavity cancer. Using immunoSEQ multiplex PCR, the repertoire was profiled, and TCRdb retains in-frame clones only, with some absent. The sample has some 15,000 clones, about 62% seen once. The sample in question was PBMCs, obtained before nivolumab (anti-PD-1) treatment. The receptor source for this set is a person between 40 and 79 years old with oral cavity squamous cell carcinoma. Each CDR3 is given with its conserved first and last residue. D genes are given only for firm matches. Only some rows state a clone size, as once, few, many or a class for expanded clones.

J gene	D gene	clone size	V gene	CDR3 DNA	CDR3 protein
TRBJ1-2	.	.	TRBV6-4	TGTGCCAGCCACGTGGGGGCCTTAGGGAGCTATGGCTACACCTTC	CASHVGALGSYGYTF
TRBJ2-5	.	.	TRBV6-5	TGTGCCAGCAGTTACTCGCAGGGTTGGGAGACCCAGTACTTC	CASSYSQGWETQYF
TRBJ2-3	TRBD2	.	TRBV5-5	TGTGCCAGCAGCCCCTGGACTAGCCCGCTGGATACGCAGTATTTT	CASSPWTSPLDTQYF
TRBJ2-7	.	once	TRBV19	TGTGCCAGTAGTATAGATCGAGGGATTTCCTACGAGCAGTACTTC	CASSIDRGISYEQYF
TRBJ2-6	.	.	TRBV27	TGTGCCAGCACACGACAGGTTGTGTCTGGGGCCAACGTCCTGACTTTC	CASTRQVVSGANVLTF
TRBJ2-1	TRBD1	.	TRBV5-1	TGCGCCAGCAGCTTGGGGATAGGACAGGGGGTGAATGAGCAGTTCTTC	CASSLGIGQGVNEQFF
TRBJ2-3	TRBD1	.	TRBV5-1	TGCGCCAGCAGCCCGGGACAGAACTTAGATACGCAGTATTTT	CASSPGQNLDTQYF
TRBJ1-5	TRBD1	.	TRBV28	TGTGCCAGCAGTCCCCGGGACAGGGGGCCTCGGCAGCCCCAGCATTTT	CASSPRDRGPRQPQHF
TRBJ1-1	.	.	TRBV6-6	TGTGCCAGCAGGCCTCAGCTCAGGAGCAAGAACACTGAAGCTTTCTTT	CASRPQLRSKNTEAFF
TRBJ2-7	TRBD1	.	TRBV9	TGTGCCAGCAGCGTAGCTTTTCTGGACAGGGTCGACGAGCAGTACTTC	CASSVAFLDRVDEQYF
TRBJ1-4	.	.	TRBV5-4	TGTGCCAGCAGCTCTACAGGGAGGGGTAATGAAAAACTGTTTTTT	CASSSTGRGNEKLFF
TRBJ1-1	.	.	TRBV2	TGTGCCAGCAGTGTACGGGAAAAGACTGAAGCTTTCTTT	CASSVREKTEAFF
TRBJ1-5	.	few	TRBV27	TGTGCCAGCAGTACAGGGATGGTCCAGCCCCAGCATTTT	CASSTGMVQPQHF
TRBJ1-2	TRBD1	few	TRBV29-1	TGCAGCGTCGCCGCGGAAGGGACAGGGGGAGGCTACACCTTC	CSVAAEGTGGGYTF
TRBJ2-7	TRBD2	.	TRBV5-5	TGTGCCAGCAGCTTACTTAGCGGGAGGGCCGCCTACGAGCAGTACTTC	CASSLLSGRAAYEQYF
TRBJ1-1	.	.	TRBV25-1	TGTGCCAGCAGCGCTGCTGGGAGAACGACGGGCACTGAAGCTTTCTTT	CASSAAGRTTGTEAFF
TRBJ2-3	.	.	TRBV9	TGTGCCAGCAGCGTAGAGGGCAGGGCTTCTGCAGATACGCAGTATTTT	CASSVEGRASADTQYF
TRBJ2-1	TRBD1	.	TRBV19	TGTGCCAGTACCGGAGGACAGGGGGCAAGTAATGAGCAGTTCTTC	CASTGGQGASNEQFF
TRBJ1-1	TRBD1	.	TRBV19	TGTGCCAGTAGTATCGGGGGACAGGGGGCCACTGAAGCTTTCTTT	CASSIGGQGATEAFF
TRBJ1-1	.	.	TRBV29-1	TGCAGCGTTAGGAGGAACACTGAAGCTTTCTTT	CSVRRNTEAFF
TRBJ2-1	TRBD2	.	TRBV5-1	TGCGCCAGCAGTTTCCTAGCGGGGAGCTCCTACAATGAGCAGTTCTTC	CASSFLAGSSYNEQFF
TRBJ2-1	TRBD1	few	TRBV7-8	TGTGCCAGCAGTTCCGCCGGGACAGGGGGCCTTACTGAGCAGTTCTTC	CASSSAGTGGLTEQFF